Each of the 21 T cell receptor beta chains below was sequenced from the same sample in a study of T cell responses to AZD1222 COVID-19 vaccine. Here immunoSEQ multiplex PCR was the method, and the copy in TCRdb shows in-frame clones only, minus some. The profile covers around 160,000 clones, with under 95% appearing a single time and around 5.5% taken by the ten largest. The source material was peripheral blood, sampled on day 0 of AZD1222 vaccination. All receptors come from an adult in good health.

J is TRBJ1-4 and V is TRBV29-1; D not resolved. The CDR3 runs 15 residues. Trimming stripped 5 bases from V and 8 bases from J, with 21 bases between. The V gene's germline CDR1 is SQVTM and CDR2 ANQGSEA. The CDR3 here is CSVKGMRLSEEKLFF. CDR3 DNA sequence: TGCAGCGTTAAGGGCATGAGGCTGTCGGAGGAAAAACTGTTTTTT. Complete variable domain (other parts from reference TRBV29-1 and TRBJ1-4): SAVISQKPSRDICQRGTSLTIQCQVDSQVTMMFWYRQQPGQSLTLIATANQGSEATYESGFVIDKFPISRPNLTFSTLTVSNMSPEDSSIYLCSVKGMRLSEEKLFFGSGTQLSVL.

The chain carries TRBV6-5 and TRBJ1-5; 7 bases map to TRBD1. Germline assignment: CDR1 MNHEY and CDR2 SVGAGI. The V and J ends lost 0 bases and 5 bases, in that order; junction bases with no gene match: 7. This CDR3 region has 16 residues. The CDR3 bases are TGTGCCAGCAGTTACTCGAGACGACAGGGCCATCAGCCCCAGCATTTT. This codes for CASSYSRRQGHQPQHF.

The gene calls are TRBV14 and TRBJ1-2; 7 bases map to TRBD1. The trim removed 6 bases at V and 4 bases at J, leaving 5 bases unmatched. Germline CDR1 reads SGHDN; CDR2 reads FVKESK. The CDR3 length is 13 residues. CDR3 in amino acids: CASRQGPGYGYTF. CDR3 DNA sequence: TGTGCCAGCAGACAGGGGCCTGGCTATGGCTACACCTTC.

This clone was picked up one time. A junction end diverges from the germline sequence, so it may reflect a read error. This chain uses TRBV24-1 with TRBJ2-7, with TRBD1 matching over 7 bases. This CDR3 is built from 13 residues. Germline values: CDR1 KGHDR, CDR2 SFDVKD. The CDR3 region is CATGPKQGTQGCF. Here the CDR3 DNA reads TGTGCCACCGGGCCCAAACAGGGGACCCAGGGTTGCTTC.

The chain has TRBV5-1 and TRBJ1-1, with 7 bases aligning to TRBD1. The V gene end was trimmed by 4 bases and the J gene end by 4 bases; junction bases not matched to a gene: 13. Germline assignment: CDR1 SGHRS and CDR2 YFSETQ. The CDR3 contains 16 residues. The chain's CDR3 is CASSLKRDSLSTEAFF. DNA of the CDR3: TGCGCCAGCAGCCTTAAAAGGGACAGTCTCAGCACTGAAGCTTTCTTT.

The chain has TRBV3-1 (or the pseudogene TRBV3-2) and TRBJ1-5; no firm D call. The CDR3 length is 13 residues. Germline V gene lookup returns CDR1 LGHDT and CDR2 YNNKEL (reference sequence). V was cut by 1 base and J by 4 bases, with 5 bases left in between. CDR3 loop: CASSQVVNQPQHF. CDR3 nucleotide sequence: TGTGCCAGCAGCCAAGTGGTTAATCAGCCCCAGCATTTT.

This rearrangement joins TRBV7-6 to TRBJ2-7, with 8 bases lining up with TRBD1. Germline V lookup: CDR1 SGHVS, CDR2 FNYEAQ. CDR3 size: 15 residues. The V segment lost 5 bases and the J segment 3 bases; nucleotides outside the gene matches: 9. The CDR3 region is CASSPGQGPIYEQYF. CDR3 coding DNA: TGTGCCAGCAGCCCCGGACAGGGACCTATCTACGAGCAGTACTTC. The variable domain in full, completed from reference TRBV7-6 and TRBJ2-7, reads GAGVSQSPRYKVTKRGQDVALRCDPISGHVSLYWYRQALGQGPEFLTYFNYEAQQDKSGLPNDRFSAERPEGSISTLTIQRTEQRDSAMYRCASSPGQGPIYEQYFGPGTRLTVT.

The chain couples TRBV6-2 or TRBV6-3 to TRBJ2-1, with D tentatively TRBD1 (6 bases). The CDR3 is 15 amino acids. The V and J ends lost 5 bases and 4 bases respectively, with 15 bases between them. Germline V lookup: CDR1 MNHEY, CDR2 SVGEGT. CDR3 DNA sequence: TGTGCCAGCAGTAAACCCCGCCAGGGGTACAATGAGCAGTTCTTC. It encodes CASSKPRQGYNEQFF.

The rearrangement links TRBV5-1 to TRBJ2-2; 7 bases fit TRBD2. CDR1 and CDR2 (germline): SGHRS, YFSETQ. CDR3 length: 13 residues. With V trimmed by 9 bases and J by 4 bases, 6 bases remained unmatched. This CDR3 reads CANPGEGTGELFF. The CDR3 coding sequence is TGCGCCAACCCGGGGGAGGGCACCGGGGAGCTGTTTTTT.

The chain recombines TRBV6-6 with TRBJ1-3; no clear D. The V and J ends lost 5 bases and 4 bases respectively, with 12 bases between them. Germline V gene sequence: CDR1 MNHNY, CDR2 SVGAGI (reference sequence). This CDR3 has 14 amino acids. The CDR3 DNA is TGTGCCAGCAGTCGCCGCCGAGAAGGAAACACCATATATTTT. Translation gives CASSRRREGNTIYF.

The chain has TRBV6-2 or TRBV6-3 and TRBJ2-5, with D hard to call. Trimming left V 2 bases short and J 3 bases short, with 7 bases between. Germline CDR1 and CDR2: MNHEY and SVGEGT. The CDR3 consists of 13 residues. In nucleotides, the CDR3 is TGTGCCAGCAGTTACGGAGAGAAAGAGACCCAGTACTTC. Translating gives CASSYGEKETQYF.

V is TRBV12-5 and J is TRBJ2-1; TRBD2 might be the D (7 bases). In germline, CDR1 is LGHNT, CDR2 FRNRAP. The CDR3 is 15 amino acids. V lost 3 bases and J 4 bases, leaving 13 bases between the germline ends. CDR3 loop: CASGFPGGGYNEQFF. Here the CDR3 DNA reads TGTGCTAGTGGTTTCCCGGGGGGCGGTTACAATGAGCAGTTCTTC. Combining the CDR3 with reference TRBV12-5 and TRBJ2-1 gives the whole variable domain DARVTQTPRHKVTEMGQEVTMRCQPILGHNTVFWYRQTMMQGLELLAYFRNRAPLDDSGMPKDRFSAEMPDATLATLKIQPSEPRDSAVYFCASGFPGGGYNEQFFGPGTRLTVL.

This sequence joins TRBV7-9 and TRBJ1-2; D might be TRBD1 (6 bases). CDR1 and CDR2 (germline): SEHNR, FQNEAQ (reference sequence). V was clipped by 2 bases and J by 4 bases, with 17 bases between them. The CDR3 has 16 amino acids. The CDR3 bases are TGTGCCAGCAGCTTACGGTCAGGGGTCTTCCCCTATGGCTACACCTTC. Translation: CASSLRSGVFPYGYTF.

The CDR3 sequence is CASRLPGPSSEKLFF. Written as DNA, the CDR3 is TGTGCCAGCAGGTTGCCGGGACCCTCCTCCGAAAAACTGTTTTTT. The V and J genes are TRBV28 and TRBJ1-4; tentatively, D is TRBD1 (5 bases). Trimming removed 6 bases from V and 8 bases from J, with 19 bases in between. Per germline, CDR1 MDHEN and CDR2 SYDVKM. The CDR3 is 15 amino acids.

The chain joins TRBV7-2 to TRBJ2-6, with no clear D. The germline CDR1 and CDR2 sequences are SGHTA and FQGNSA. The length of the CDR3 is 16 residues. Deletions cut 1 base from V and 2 bases from J, with 9 bases between. The CDR3 reads CASSLVSTTGANVLTF. DNA of the CDR3: TGTGCCAGCAGCTTAGTGTCGACGACTGGGGCCAACGTCCTGACTTTC.

The chain carries TRBV7-2 and TRBJ1-2, with TRBD1 as a possible D gene (5 bases). This CDR3 has 13 residues. Germline assignment: CDR1 SGHTA and CDR2 FQGNSA. V lost 5 bases to trimming and J lost 2 bases, with 9 bases between them. As DNA, the CDR3 is TGTGCCAGCAGCCCCGACAGCAACTATGGCTACACCTTC. Its protein is CASSPDSNYGYTF.

The V gene is TRBV3-1 (or the pseudogene TRBV3-2), the J gene TRBJ1-2, with a weak D call TRBD1 (5 bases). V was pared by 5 bases and J by 6 bases, with 10 bases between. The CDR3 spans 12 residues. The V gene's germline CDR1 is LGHDT and CDR2 YNNKEL (reference sequence). The CDR3 DNA sequence: TGTGCCAGCAGCTTTCAGGGAGATGGCTACACCTTC. It specifies CASSFQGDGYTF.

V usage is TRBV7-2 and J usage is TRBJ2-7, with D possibly matching TRBD2 (6 bases). Germline CDR1 reads SGHTA; CDR2 reads FQGNSA. CDR3 length: 14 amino acids. V lost 1 base and J lost 3, with 10 bases in between. The CDR3 nucleotides read TGTGCCAGCAGCTTAGTTTTGCGGGACTACGAGCAGTACTTC. Its protein is CASSLVLRDYEQYF. The whole variable domain, filled in from reference TRBV7-2 and TRBJ2-7, reads GAGVSQSPSNKVTEKGKDVELRCDPISGHTALYWYRQSLGQGLEFLIYFQGNSAPDKSGLPSDRFSAERTGGSVSTLTIQRTQQEDSAVYLCASSLVLRDYEQYFGPGTRLTVT.

The CDR3 coding sequence is TGTGCCACCAGCGAACGGGGGCAGTGGAACACCGGGGAGCTGTTTTTT. Translation: CATSERGQWNTGELFF. This chain joins TRBV15 and TRBJ2-2; D could derive from TRBD1 or TRBD2 (6 bases each). Germline V gene lookup returns CDR1 LNHNV and CDR2 YYDKDF (reference sequence). Trimming took off 5 bases at V and 1 base at J, with 14 bases between the two ends. The CDR3 loop spans 16 amino acids.

V and J are TRBV12-3 or TRBV12-4 and TRBJ2-2, with TRBD2 as a possible D gene (5 bases). V was shortened by 6 bases and J by 7 bases, with 9 bases between the two germline ends. CDR3 length equals 12 residues. This CDR3 is CASSSEVGELFF. The CDR3 nucleotides are TGTGCCAGCAGCTCGGAGGTCGGGGAGCTGTTTTTT.

The chain joins TRBV7-9 to TRBJ1-1, with D tentatively TRBD1 (5 bases). The CDR3 covers 15 residues. The germline V and J ends were trimmed by 4 bases and 1 base, with 13 bases remaining between them. Germline lookup yields CDR1 SEHNR and CDR2 FQNEAQ (reference sequence). CDR3: CASSSSDTPNTEAFF. CDR3 sequence (DNA): TGTGCCAGCAGCTCCTCGGACACCCCGAACACTGAAGCTTTCTTT.